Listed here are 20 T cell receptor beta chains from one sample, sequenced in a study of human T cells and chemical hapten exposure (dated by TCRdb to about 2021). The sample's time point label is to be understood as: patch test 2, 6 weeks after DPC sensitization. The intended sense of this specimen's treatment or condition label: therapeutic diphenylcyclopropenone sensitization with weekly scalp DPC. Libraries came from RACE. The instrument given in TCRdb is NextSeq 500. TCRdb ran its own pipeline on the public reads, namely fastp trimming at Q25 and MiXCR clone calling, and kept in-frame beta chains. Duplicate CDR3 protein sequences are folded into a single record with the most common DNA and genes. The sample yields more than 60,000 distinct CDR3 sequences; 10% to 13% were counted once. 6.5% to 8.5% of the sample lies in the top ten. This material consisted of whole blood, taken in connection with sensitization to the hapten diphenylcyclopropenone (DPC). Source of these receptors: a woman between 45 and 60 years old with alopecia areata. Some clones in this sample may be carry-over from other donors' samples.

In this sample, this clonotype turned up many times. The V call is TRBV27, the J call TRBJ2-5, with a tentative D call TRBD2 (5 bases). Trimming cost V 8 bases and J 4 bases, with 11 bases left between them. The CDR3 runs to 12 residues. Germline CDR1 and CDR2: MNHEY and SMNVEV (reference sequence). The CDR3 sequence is CASGRTRETQYF. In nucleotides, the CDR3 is TGTGCCAGCGGACGAACTAGAGAGACCCAGTACTTC.

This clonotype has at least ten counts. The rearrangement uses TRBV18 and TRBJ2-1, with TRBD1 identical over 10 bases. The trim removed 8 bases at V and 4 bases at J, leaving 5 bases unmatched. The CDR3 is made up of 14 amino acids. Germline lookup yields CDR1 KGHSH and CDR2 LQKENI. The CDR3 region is CASLPGQGYNEQFF. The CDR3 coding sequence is TGTGCCAGCCTTCCGGGACAGGGGTACAATGAGCAGTTCTTC.

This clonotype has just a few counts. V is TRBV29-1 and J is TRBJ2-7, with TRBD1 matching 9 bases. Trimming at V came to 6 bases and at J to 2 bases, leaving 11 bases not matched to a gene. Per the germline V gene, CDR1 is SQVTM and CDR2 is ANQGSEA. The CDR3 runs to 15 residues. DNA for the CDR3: TGCAGCGTCGTTGGCGGGGACAGGGTTACCTACGAGCAGTACTTC. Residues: CSVVGGDRVTYEQYF.

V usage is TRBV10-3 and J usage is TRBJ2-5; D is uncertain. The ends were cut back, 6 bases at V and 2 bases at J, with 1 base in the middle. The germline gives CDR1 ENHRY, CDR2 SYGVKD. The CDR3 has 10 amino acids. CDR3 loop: CAIRQETQYF. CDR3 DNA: TGTGCCATCAGGCAAGAGACCCAGTACTTC.

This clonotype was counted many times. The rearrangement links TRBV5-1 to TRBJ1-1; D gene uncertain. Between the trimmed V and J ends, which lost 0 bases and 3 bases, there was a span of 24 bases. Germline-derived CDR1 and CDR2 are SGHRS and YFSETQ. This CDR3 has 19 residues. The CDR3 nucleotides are TGCGCCAGCAGCTTGGCCTTTGGGTCCAAGTCGGCTCGGGACACTGAAGCTTTCTTT. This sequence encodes CASSLAFGSKSARDTEAFF.

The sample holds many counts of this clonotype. CDR3 DNA sequence: TGTGCCAGCACAGGCCCTTACAATGAGCAGTTCTTC. Protein product: CASTGPYNEQFF. The chain couples TRBV6-6 to TRBJ2-1; unclear D gene. CDR1 MNHNY and CDR2 SVGAGI come from the germline V gene (reference sequence). The CDR3 covers 12 residues. Trimming took off 7 bases at V and 4 bases at J, with 8 bases between the two ends.

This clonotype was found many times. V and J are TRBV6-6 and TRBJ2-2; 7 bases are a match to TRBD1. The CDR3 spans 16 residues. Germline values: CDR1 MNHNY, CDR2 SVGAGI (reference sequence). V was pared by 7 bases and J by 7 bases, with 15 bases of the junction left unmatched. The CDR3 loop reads CASNLPVGAGGGELFF. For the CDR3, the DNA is TGTGCCAGCAACCTACCCGTCGGGGCAGGGGGCGGGGAGCTGTTTTTT.

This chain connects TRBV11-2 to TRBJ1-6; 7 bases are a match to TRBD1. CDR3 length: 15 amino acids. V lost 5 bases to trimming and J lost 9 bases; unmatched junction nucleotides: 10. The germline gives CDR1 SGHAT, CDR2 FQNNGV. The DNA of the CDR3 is TGTGCCAGCAGCCCTCTACAGGGGACAGCTTCACCCCTCCACTTT. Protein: CASSPLQGTASPLHF.

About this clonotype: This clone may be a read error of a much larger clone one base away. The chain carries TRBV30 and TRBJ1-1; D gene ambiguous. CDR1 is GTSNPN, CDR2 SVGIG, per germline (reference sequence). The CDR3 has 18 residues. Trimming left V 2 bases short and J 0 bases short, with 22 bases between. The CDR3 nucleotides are TGTGCCTGGAGTTTACGGAGAACCCTTGCCTCTTTGAACACTGAAGCTTTCTTT. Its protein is CAWSLRRTLASLNTEAFF.

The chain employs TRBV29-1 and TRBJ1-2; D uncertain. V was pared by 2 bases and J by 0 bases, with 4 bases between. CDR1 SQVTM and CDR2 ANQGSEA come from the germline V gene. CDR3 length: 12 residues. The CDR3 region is CSVERANYGYTF. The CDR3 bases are TGCAGCGTTGAACGGGCTAACTATGGCTACACCTTC. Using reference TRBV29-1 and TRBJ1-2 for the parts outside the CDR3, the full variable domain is SAVISQKPSRDICQRGTSLTIQCQVDSQVTMMFWYRQQPGQSLTLIATANQGSEATYESGFVIDKFPISRPNLTFSTLTVSNMSPEDSSIYLCSVERANYGYTFGSGTRLTVV.

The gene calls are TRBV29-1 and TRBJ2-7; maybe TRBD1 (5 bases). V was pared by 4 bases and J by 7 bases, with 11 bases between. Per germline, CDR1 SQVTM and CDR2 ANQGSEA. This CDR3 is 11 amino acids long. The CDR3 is CSVAGSREQYF. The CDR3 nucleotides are TGCAGCGTTGCAGGGTCGCGGGAGCAGTACTTC.

Written as DNA, the CDR3 is TGTGCCAGCAGCCACGACAGGGTCCAAGCTTTCTTT. Residues: CASSHDRVQAFF. The chain has TRBV6-2 or TRBV6-3 and TRBJ1-1; TRBD1 agrees at 7 bases. Germline CDR1 and CDR2: MNHEY and SVGEGT. The CDR3 runs 12 residues. The J segment lost 9 bases and the V segment lost 6 bases, leaving 7 bases of the junction unmatched.

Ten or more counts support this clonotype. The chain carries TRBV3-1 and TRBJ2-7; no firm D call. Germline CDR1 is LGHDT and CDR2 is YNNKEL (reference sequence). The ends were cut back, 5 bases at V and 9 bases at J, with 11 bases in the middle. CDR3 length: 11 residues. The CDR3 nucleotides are TGTGCCAGCAGCACCCGAAGAGTGCAGTACTTC. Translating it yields CASSTRRVQYF.

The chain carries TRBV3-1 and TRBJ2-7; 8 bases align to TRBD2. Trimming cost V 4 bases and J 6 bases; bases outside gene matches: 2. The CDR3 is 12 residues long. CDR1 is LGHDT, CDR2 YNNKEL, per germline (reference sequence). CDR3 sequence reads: CASSRRGGEQYF. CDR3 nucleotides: TGTGCCAGCAGCCGACGGGGGGGCGAGCAGTACTTC.

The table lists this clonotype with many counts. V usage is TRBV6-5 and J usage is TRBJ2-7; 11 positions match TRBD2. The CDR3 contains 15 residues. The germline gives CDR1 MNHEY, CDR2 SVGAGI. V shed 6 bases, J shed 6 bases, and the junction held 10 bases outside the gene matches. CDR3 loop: CASRTGTSGPGEQYF. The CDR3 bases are TGTGCCAGCAGAACCGGGACTAGCGGTCCCGGCGAGCAGTACTTC.

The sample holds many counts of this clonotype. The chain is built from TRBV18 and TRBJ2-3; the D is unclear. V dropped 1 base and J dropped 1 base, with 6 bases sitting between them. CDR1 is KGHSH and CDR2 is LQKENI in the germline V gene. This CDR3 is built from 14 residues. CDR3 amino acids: CASSPLERTDTQYF. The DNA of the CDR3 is TGTGCCAGCTCACCACTGGAACGCACAGATACGCAGTATTTT.

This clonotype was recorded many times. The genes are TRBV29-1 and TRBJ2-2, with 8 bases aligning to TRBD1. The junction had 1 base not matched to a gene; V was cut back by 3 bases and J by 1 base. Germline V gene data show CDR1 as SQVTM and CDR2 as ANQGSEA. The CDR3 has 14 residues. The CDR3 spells CSVDDRGNTGELFF. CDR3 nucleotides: TGCAGCGTTGACGACAGGGGGAACACCGGGGAGCTGTTTTTT.

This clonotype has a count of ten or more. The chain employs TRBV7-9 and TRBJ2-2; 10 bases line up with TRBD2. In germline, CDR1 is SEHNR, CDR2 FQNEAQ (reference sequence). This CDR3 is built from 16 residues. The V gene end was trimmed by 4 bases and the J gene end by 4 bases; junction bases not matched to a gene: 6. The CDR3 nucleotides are TGTGCCAGCAGCTCAAGTAGCGGGAGGCCCACCGGGGAGCTGTTTTTT. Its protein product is CASSSSSGRPTGELFF. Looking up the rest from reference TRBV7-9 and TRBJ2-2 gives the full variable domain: DTGVSQNPRHKITKRGQNVTFRCDPISEHNRLYWYRQTLGQGPEFLTYFQNEAQLEKSRLLSDRFSAERPKGSFSTLEIQRTEQGDSAMYLCASSSSSGRPTGELFFGEGSRLTVL.

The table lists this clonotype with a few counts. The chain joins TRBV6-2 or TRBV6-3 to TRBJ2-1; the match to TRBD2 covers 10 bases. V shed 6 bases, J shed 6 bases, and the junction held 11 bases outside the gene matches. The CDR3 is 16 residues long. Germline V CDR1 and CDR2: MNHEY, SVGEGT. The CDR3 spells CASRQPQAGGFNEQFF. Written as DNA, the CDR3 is TGTGCCAGCAGACAGCCTCAAGCGGGAGGGTTCAATGAGCAGTTCTTC.

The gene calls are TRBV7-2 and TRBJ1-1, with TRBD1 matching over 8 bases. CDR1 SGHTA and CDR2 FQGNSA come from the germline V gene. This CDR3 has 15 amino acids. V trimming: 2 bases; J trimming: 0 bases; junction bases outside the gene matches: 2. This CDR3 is CASSLFRGLNTEAFF. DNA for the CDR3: TGTGCCAGCAGCTTATTCAGGGGGCTGAACACTGAAGCTTTCTTT.